This T cell receptor (beta chain) was captured by sequencing in a study of beta chain features in type 1 diabetes. Whole-study findings and limits: For Type 1 diabetes patients, all four CD4+ subsets carried TCRB CDR3s that were moderately but significantly shorter.

Trimming left V 7 bases short and J 2 bases short, with 20 bases between. Germline V CDR1 and CDR2: SEHNR, FQNEAQ (reference sequence). The CDR3 totals 16 residues. Points on this clone: Its antigen remains unknown.

Reverse transcription of all isolated RNA meant that expressed TCRB transcripts were sequenced. TCRdb keeps only in-frame clones here, not all; method: immunoSEQ multiplex PCR. The sample carries nearly 700,000 clones, 13% recorded once. The receptor was isolated from a man aged 18 to 30 with type 1 diabetes. The specimen sequenced was naive CD4+ T cells from blood. The chain uses TRBV7-9 and TRBJ1-2, with D maybe TRBD1 (6 bases). The CDR3 sequence is CASTPDVGGWNYGYTF. In DNA form, the CDR3 reads TGTGCCAGCACCCCCGACGTAGGGGGGTGGAACTATGGCTACACCTTC.